This TCR beta chain stems from a study of shared clonotypes between healthy human individuals. Germline V gene sequence: CDR1 SNHLY, CDR2 FYNNEI. The CDR3 runs 15 residues. V was clipped by 4 bases and J by 9 bases; unmatched bases: 11. As regards this clone: The antigen remains unidentified.

Using approximately 200 ng DNA, roughly 33,000 T cell genomes, the sorted-subset replicate PCRs were run. Assay: immunoSEQ multiplex PCR; the TCRdb copy retains only in-frame clones and omits some. There are under 1,900,000 clones in the sample; around 98.5% occur only once, and about 0.34% lies in the top ten. Notes on the study in general: Researchers sampled blood only, noting tissue repertoires likely differ.

This TCR derives from a man aged 30 to 45 in good health. This chain uses TRBV2 with TRBJ2-1; 8 bases are a match to TRBD2. The sequencing sample was made of naive CD4+ T cells sorted from blood. The subset here: CD45RA+ positively selected. The CDR3 coding sequence is TGTGCCAGCAGTGTAGAGTCTAGGGCGGGGGGTGAGCAGTTCTTC. Amino acid sequence: CASSVESRAGGEQFF.